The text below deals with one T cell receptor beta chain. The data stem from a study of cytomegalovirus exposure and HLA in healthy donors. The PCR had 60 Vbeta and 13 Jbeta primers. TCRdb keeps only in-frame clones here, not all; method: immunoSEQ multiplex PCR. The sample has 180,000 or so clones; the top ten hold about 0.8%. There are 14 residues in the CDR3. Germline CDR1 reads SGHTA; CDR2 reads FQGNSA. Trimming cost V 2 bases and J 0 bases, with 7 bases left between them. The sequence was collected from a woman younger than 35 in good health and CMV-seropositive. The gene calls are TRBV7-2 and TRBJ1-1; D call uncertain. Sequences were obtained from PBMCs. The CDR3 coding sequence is TGTGCCAGCAGCTTAACAGCAATGAACACTGAAGCTTTCTTT. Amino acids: CASSLTAMNTEAFF.